This TCR beta chain comes out of a study of identical twins (TCRdb year 2016). For the wider study: TCR alpha and beta repertoires from monozygotic twins, unrelated adults of various ages and cord blood were deep-sequenced to test whether fetal clonotypes persist. To rule out contamination, the twin experiments were replicated at different times with different library preparation protocols. Summary of the overall study and its limitations: Because the same donors could not be followed over many years, conclusions were based on cross-sectional statistical analysis. Recombination models systematically underestimated out-of-frame TCR alpha sharing in monozygotic twins but agreed with sharing between unrelated individuals. Out-of-frame TCR alpha sequences shared between twins showed an excess of low generation-probability sequences compared with coincidental sharing between unrelated individuals. Zero-insertion analyses could be partly confounded by invariant T cells such as MAIT and iNKT, though diverse VJ usage argued against such confounding for most clonotypes. Fewer insertions were carried by abundant cord blood beta clonotypes; a weaker similar trend was observed in young adult naive repertoires, while no such trend was observed in memory repertoires. In beta out-of-frame sequences, excess twin sharing was weaker, because having fewer shared sequences lowered the signal-to-noise ratio.

Receptor libraries were prepared by 5' RACE. TCRdb names Illumina HiSeq 2000 as the instrument used. A universal primer binding site was added through template switching, and the final cDNA carried a unique molecular identifier so that TCR cDNA molecules could be counted accurately. Specific primers in the conserved constant-segment region were used to synthesize first-strand cDNA for TCR alpha and beta chains. To control for contamination, every cDNA library carried two barcodes: a SMART-Mk sample barcode plus Illumina barcodes. TruSeq adapter sequences, together with Illumina sample barcodes, were added in two successive PCR steps. TCR alpha and beta cDNA libraries were sequenced on the Illumina HiSeq platform with custom primers. In the paper's pipeline: MiGEC processed the raw reads to extract unique molecular identifiers, while MiXCR was used to determine the CDR3 positions. Recombination models were inferred per individual with the repgenHMM and IGoR tools using an EM algorithm. Shared clonotype analysis was performed with the tcR package in R, normalizing sharing by the product of cloneset sizes. Out-of-frame nonproductive sequences were analyzed to study raw recombination free of thymic and clonal selection effects. TCRdb reprocessing: public reads trimmed at Q25 with fastp, clones called with MiXCR, in-frame beta chains kept. Identical CDR3 protein sequences are pooled into one entry, listed with their most common genes and DNA. TCRdb's processing, not the study's, gives the V and J calls here. Across this sample there are roughly 630,000 distinct CDR3 sequences, with about 7% seen only once. The biggest ten clones account for 1.5% to 2% of the sample.

From the germline V gene, CDR1 is ENHRY and CDR2 is SYGVKD. The CDR3 starts with the cysteine, ends with the phenylalanine, and has 17 residues. CDR3 DNA is the only sequence kept; it has 51 bases, read in frame from the first base. V and J lose 0 bases and 4 bases, and a span of 15 bases separates them. To note about this clonotype: It has no known antigen specificity. No qualities accompany the bases; no much larger clone lies one base away.

Every donor in the study was a healthy Caucasian. The twin cohort consisted of three pairs of female monozygotic twins, all aged roughly 18 to 30 years. Peripheral blood mononuclear cells were the source from which RNA for the TCR libraries was isolated. These records were also assigned to another study, of yellow fever vaccine responses in identical twins. The second source states: The T cell response to vaccination in identical twins was reported by the authors to appear partly convergent and partly personalized. The study precisely tracked vaccine-responding T cell clones in identical twins.

This sequence originates from a woman younger than 30 in good health. The chain is made from TRBV10-3 and TRBJ1-4, and TRBD1 may be the D gene, going by 6 matching bases. The sequenced sample was PBMCs. The CDR3 protein: CAISESRKGDLNEKLFF. The DNA is TGTGCCATCAGTGAGTCGAGAAAGGGGGACCTTAATGAAAAACTGTTTTTT.